These T cell receptor beta chains were read from a single sample in a study of OX40 agonist ivuxolimab in advanced cancers. Profiled with immunoSEQ multiplex PCR; TCRdb holds only in-frame clones, not every one. The profile covers 48,000 or so clones, with roughly 85% appearing a single time and about 10% taken by the ten largest. The source material was CD4+ or CD8+ T cells sorted from blood, sampled in a trial of the OX40 agonist ivuxolimab. These receptors originate from an adult with an advanced solid tumor such as melanoma, head and neck, liver or kidney cancer. Both conserved end residues are trimmed from each CDR3. The order of the fields is clone size, J gene, V gene, CDR3 protein. Clone size is shown for a subset of rows, as once, few, many or a class of expanded clone.

>-|TRBJ2-1|TRBV2
AMRRGDYNEQF
>once|TRBJ2-7|TRBV9
ASSPRAGVPHEQY
>-|TRBJ2-5|TRBV11-2
ASSLDLGGTQY
>-|TRBJ2-7|TRBV29-1
SVIVPYEQY
>-|TRBJ2-5|TRBV7-7
ASSHGGRETQY
>-|TRBJ2-5|TRBV18
ASSPTEGETQY
>-|TRBJ2-1|TRBV6-1
ASSARGTGDNEQF
>once|TRBJ1-1|TRBV9
ASSTDRVGTEAF
>-|TRBJ2-7|TRBV4-1
ASSQAEQTGTYEQY
>once|TRBJ2-1|TRBV6-1
ASRGDYNEQF
>-|TRBJ1-1|TRBV7-8
ASSLGGKDTEAF
>-|TRBJ1-1|TRBV2
ASRTDSYTEAF
>once|TRBJ2-1|TRBV11-2
ASSSLAGRDNEQF
>-|TRBJ1-2|TRBV19
ASSQGGRGNYGYT
>-|TRBJ2-1|TRBV20-1
SAPRSNEQF
>-|TRBJ1-1|TRBV18
ASSPRTGTEAF
>once|TRBJ2-7|TRBV6-1
ASSEAYPSSYEQY
>-|TRBJ2-1|TRBV28
ASSFGGRAHEQF
>-|TRBJ1-5|TRBV6-1
ASSSVGGSQPQH
>-|TRBJ2-3|TRBV7-9
ASSWQGKTGTDTQY
>-|TRBJ2-3|TRBV6-4
ASSDSFLGLAATDTQY
>-|TRBJ2-1|TRBV5-3
ARSPGTSGPPSLHNEQF
>-|TRBJ1-1|TRBV19
ASSIAALGESRTEAF
>-|TRBJ1-2|TRBV28
ASRIGGNYGYT
>-|TRBJ2-7|TRBV5-1
ASSFGTSGSGEQY
>-|TRBJ1-3|TRBV10-3
AISTGQDSGNTIY
>once|TRBJ1-6|TRBV5-4
ASSTDRVPYNSPLH
>-|TRBJ1-4|TRBV10-3
AISTGVNEKLF
>-|TRBJ2-7|TRBV28
ASTSGGSSYEQY
>-|TRBJ2-3|TRBV10-3
AISILAGGPVDTQY
>-|TRBJ1-2|TRBV2
ASSEENSLLNYGYT
>-|TRBJ2-1|TRBV28
ASSLLRNKDEQF
>-|TRBJ2-6|TRBV6-1
ASSEALRASGANVLT
>-|TRBJ2-3|TRBV25-1
ASSEFRDLPSTDTQY
>-|-|TRBV29-1
SVSSPTSGSFSEQY
>-|TRBJ1-5|TRBV9
ASSTIRETASNQPQH
>-|TRBJ2-3|TRBV28
ASQYLDIDTQY
>few|TRBJ1-1|TRBV6-1
ASSEGGGGGPEAF
>few|TRBJ1-4|TRBV14
ASSQDLGPGEKLF
>-|TRBJ2-3|TRBV19
ASSFTRTDTQY
>-|TRBJ2-2|TRBV28
ASTPGLANTGELF
>-|TRBJ2-7|TRBV7-9
ASSLTPGPYEQY
>-|TRBJ2-7|TRBV28
ASSLPGQGAGEQY
>-|-|TRBV10-3
AISPGTGFEQY
>-|TRBJ2-1|TRBV7-3
ASSVSGRANEQF